These 21 T cell receptor beta chains were all obtained from the same sample, sequenced in a study of T cells in Graves' hyperthyroidism and ophthalmopathy (dated by TCRdb to between 2018 and 2021). Libraries were prepared through multiplex PCR. TCRdb lists the instrument as Illumina HiSeq 2000. The TCR beta CDR3 regions were amplified from RNA transcripts. A first-round RT-PCR of the TCR CDR3 used the HTBI primer set with the Qiagen OneStep RT-PCR kit. The raw public reads went through TCRdb reprocessing: fastp at Q25, MiXCR clone calling, in-frame beta chains kept. Each CDR3 protein appears once, grouped with its most common genes and DNA. For this sample the table gives approximately 610,000 distinct CDR3 sequences, of which under 15% were detected only once. The ten largest clones add up to about 4% of the sample. The sequencing sample was made of blood. The receptors come from a woman aged 40 to 55 with Graves' ophthalmopathy.

The V and J genes are TRBV6-5 and TRBJ2-7; 7 nucleotides agree with TRBD1. The CDR3 length is 12 residues. Germline V CDR1 and CDR2: MNHEY, SVGAGI. After removal of 6 bases from V and 7 bases from J, the junction contained 6 bases not matched to a gene. CDR3 bases: TGTGCCAGCAGGAGGGGACAGCGGGAGCAGTACTTC. Translated: CASRRGQREQYF.

At least ten counts were recorded for this clonotype. The genes are TRBV20-1 and TRBJ2-7; 12 bases match TRBD2. The germline V gene encodes CDR1 DFQATT and CDR2 SNEGSKA (reference sequence). After removal of 5 bases from V and 2 bases from J, the junction contained 10 bases not matched to a gene. The CDR3 runs 16 residues. The CDR3 loop reads CSALLAGGTRAYEQYF. CDR3 DNA sequence: TGCAGTGCTCTCCTAGCGGGAGGGACGAGGGCCTACGAGCAGTACTTC.

This chain connects TRBV11-3 to TRBJ1-1; TRBD1 is a possible D gene (5 bases). The CDR3 length is 15 residues. Per germline, CDR1 SGHNT and CDR2 YENEEA. Between the trimmed V and J ends, which lost 1 base and 3 bases, there was a span of 12 bases. The CDR3 nucleotides are TGTGCCAGCAGCTTAGTGTCAGGGTGGGACACTGAAGCTTTCTTT. Translating it yields CASSLVSGWDTEAFF.

The gene calls are TRBV7-9 and TRBJ2-4; D gene ambiguous. Trimming cost V 7 bases and J 0 bases, with 13 bases left between them. The CDR3 loop spans 15 amino acids. Germline CDR1 and CDR2: SEHNR and FQNEAQ (reference sequence). The CDR3 is CASTPALRAKNIQYF. The DNA for the CDR3 is TGTGCCAGCACGCCGGCGCTGAGAGCCAAAAACATTCAGTACTTC.

The J gene is TRBJ1-5, the V gene TRBV4-1, with TRBD1 matching over 9 bases. The J segment lost 8 bases and the V segment lost 2 bases, leaving 4 bases of the junction unmatched. This CDR3 is built from 14 residues. The germline V gene has CDR1 MGHRA and CDR2 YSYEKL. The CDR3 DNA sequence: TGCGCCAGCAGCCAAACAGGGGGCGAGGAGCCCCAGCATTTT. It is translated as CASSQTGGEEPQHF.

Worth noting for this clonotype: Its ends do not fully match the called genes, so a read error is possible. The rearrangement joins TRBV4-1 to TRBJ2-1; D is unclear. Germline CDR1 MGHRA, CDR2 YSYEKL. This CDR3 is built from 15 residues. CDR3 residues: CDSSQVSPVNNEQFF. DNA of the CDR3: TGCGACAGCAGCCAAGTCAGTCCCGTAAACAATGAGCAGTTCTTC.

This clonotype has ten or more counts. V and J are TRBV11-2 and TRBJ1-1; TRBD1 is a possible D gene (5 bases). This CDR3 spans 14 amino acids. Trimming took off 8 bases at V and 3 bases at J, with 16 bases between the two ends. Germline CDR1 reads SGHAT; CDR2 reads FQNNGV. The CDR3 sequence is CASGLRDLHTEAFF. In DNA, the CDR3 is TGTGCCAGCGGACTCAGGGATTTGCACACTGAAGCTTTCTTT.

This chain uses TRBV7-6 with TRBJ1-1, with TRBD1 as a possible D gene (6 bases). CDR1 and CDR2 (germline): SGHVS, FNYEAQ. CDR3 length equals 14 residues. With 5 bases removed from V and 5 bases from J, the gap between germline ends came to 15 bases. This CDR3 reads CASSPSPGETEAFF. DNA for the CDR3: TGTGCCAGCAGCCCCAGCCCAGGGGAGACTGAAGCTTTCTTT.

This clonotype was counted many times. The CDR3 bases are TGTGCCAGCAGTGAGCCCGGGACGGGCTATGGCTACACCTTC. Translating gives CASSEPGTGYGYTF. This rearrangement joins TRBV6-1 to TRBJ1-2, with a possible D match to TRBD1 (5 bases). This CDR3 comprises 14 residues. Germline V gene sequence: CDR1 MNHNS, CDR2 SASEGT. Trimming left V 3 bases short and J 4 bases short, with 12 bases between.

This clonotype occurred many times. The V and J genes are TRBV19 and TRBJ2-4; D may be TRBD1 (6 bases). The V end was cut by 4 bases, the J end by 0 bases, with 10 bases between. Germline V gene sequence: CDR1 LNHDA, CDR2 SQIVND (reference sequence). CDR3 length equals 15 residues. The CDR3 is CASSTPTGAKNIQYF. CDR3 nucleotide sequence: TGTGCCAGTAGTACCCCGACAGGAGCCAAAAACATTCAGTACTTC.

This clonotype has at least ten counts. The chain carries TRBV6-1 and TRBJ1-1; 9 positions match TRBD1. V trimming: 4 bases; J trimming: 5 bases; junction bases outside the gene matches: 11. The germline V gene has CDR1 MNHNS and CDR2 SASEGT. CDR3 length: 16 amino acids. CDR3 protein: CASSVIGGQGKTEAFF. The CDR3 DNA follows: TGTGCCAGCAGTGTAATTGGGGGACAGGGCAAGACTGAAGCTTTCTTT.

In this sample, this clonotype turned up many times. V usage is TRBV6-1 and J usage is TRBJ1-1, with no clear D. The CDR3 totals 16 residues. Trimming cost V 8 bases and J 4 bases, with 23 bases left between them. CDR1 is MNHNS and CDR2 is SASEGT in the germline V gene. The CDR3 loop reads CASGRARQMSGTEAFF. DNA for the CDR3: TGTGCCAGCGGTCGGGCCCGTCAAATGTCGGGCACTGAAGCTTTCTTT.

This clonotype was recorded many times. The genes are TRBV28 and TRBJ1-1, with 9 bases matching TRBD1. The V and J ends lost 6 bases and 10 bases, in that order; junction bases with no gene match: 3. This CDR3 has 11 amino acids. Germline values: CDR1 MDHEN, CDR2 SYDVKM. The CDR3 bases are TGTGCCAGCAGCCAGGACAGGGGAGCTTTCTTT. Translation gives CASSQDRGAFF.

The table lists this clonotype with many counts. The chain recombines TRBV4-2 with TRBJ1-1, with D hard to call. The V gene's germline CDR1 is LGHNA and CDR2 YNFKEQ. The V and J ends lost 8 bases and 0 bases respectively, with 10 bases between them. This CDR3 comprises 13 residues. The CDR3 is CASSQLLNTEAFF. The CDR3 nucleotides read TGTGCCAGCTCCCAATTATTGAACACTGAAGCTTTCTTT.

Ten or more counts support this clonotype. V usage is TRBV30 and J usage is TRBJ2-7, with no clear D. CDR1 is GTSNPN, CDR2 SVGIG, per germline (reference sequence). This CDR3 is 15 amino acids long. Trimming cost V 3 bases and J 0 bases, with 15 bases left between them. The CDR3 DNA follows: TGTGCCTGGAGAAGCACGTCGGGCTCCTCCTACGAGCAGTACTTC. Translated, it gives CAWRSTSGSSYEQYF.

This clonotype appeared many times. This sequence joins TRBV6-1 and TRBJ2-7; TRBD2 might be the D (6 bases). This CDR3 region has 16 residues. Trimming cost V 1 base and J 3 bases, with 16 bases left between them. Germline assignment: CDR1 MNHNS and CDR2 SASEGT. As DNA, the CDR3 is TGTGCCAGCAGTGAAGAGGAGGGAGAGCGGTTCTACGAGCAGTACTTC. This translates into CASSEEEGERFYEQYF.

This clonotype came up many times. This chain joins TRBV5-8 and TRBJ2-5; 7 bases are shared with TRBD2. V was clipped by 1 base and J by 1 base; unmatched bases: 10. The CDR3 length is 17 residues. Germline V gene lookup returns CDR1 SGHTS and CDR2 YDEGEE. DNA for the CDR3: TGTGCCAGCAGCTTGAAGTTCGCTAGCGGTACCCAAGAGACCCAGTACTTC. This gives the protein CASSLKFASGTQETQYF.

This clonotype has at least ten counts. The CDR3 DNA is TGCGCCAGCAGTAATAAGTTGAACACTGAAGCTTTCTTT. Protein: CASSNKLNTEAFF. The V gene is TRBV10-1, the J gene TRBJ1-1; D is uncertain. The V gene's germline CDR1 is WNHNN and CDR2 SYGVQD (reference sequence). Trimming removed 5 bases at V and 0 bases at J, with 7 bases between. This CDR3 is 13 amino acids long.

This clonotype was detected ten times or more. CDR3 loop: CASSRQIALNQPQHF. In DNA, the CDR3 is TGTGCCAGCAGTCGCCAGATCGCCCTGAATCAGCCCCAGCATTTT. J is TRBJ1-5 and V is TRBV6-7; D is undetermined. TRBV6-7 is an ORF; its function is uncertain. This CDR3 contains 15 residues. Trimming stripped 5 bases from V and 4 bases from J, with 15 bases between.

This clonotype was counted at least ten times. V usage is TRBV28 and J usage is TRBJ2-7; 13 positions agree with TRBD2. With V trimmed by 6 bases and J by 2 bases, 10 bases remained unmatched. The V gene's germline CDR1 is MDHEN and CDR2 SYDVKM. The CDR3 has 17 amino acids. CDR3 sequence reads: CASSYRKTSGRAYEQYF. CDR3 DNA sequence: TGTGCCAGCAGCTACCGAAAAACTAGCGGGAGGGCCTACGAGCAGTACTTC.

The V gene is TRBV7-2, the J gene TRBJ1-1, with 8 bases fitting TRBD1. CDR1 is SGHTA and CDR2 is FQGNSA in the germline V gene. CDR3 length equals 15 residues. V trimming: 5 bases; J trimming: 1 base; junction bases outside the gene matches: 6. CDR3 sequence reads: CASSHRTGWNTEAFF. The CDR3 DNA reads as TGTGCCAGCAGCCACCGGACAGGGTGGAACACTGAAGCTTTCTTT.